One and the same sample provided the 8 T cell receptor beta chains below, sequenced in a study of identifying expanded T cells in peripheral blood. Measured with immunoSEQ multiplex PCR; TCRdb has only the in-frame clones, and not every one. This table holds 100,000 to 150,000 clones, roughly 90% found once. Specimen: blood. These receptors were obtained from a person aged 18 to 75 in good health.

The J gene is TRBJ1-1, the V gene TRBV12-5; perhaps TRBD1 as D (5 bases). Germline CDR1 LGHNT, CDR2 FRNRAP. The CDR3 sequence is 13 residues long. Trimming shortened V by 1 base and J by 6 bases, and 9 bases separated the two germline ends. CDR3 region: CASGLGGVAEAFF. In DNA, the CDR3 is TGTGCTAGTGGTTTGGGAGGGGTCGCTGAAGCTTTCTTT.

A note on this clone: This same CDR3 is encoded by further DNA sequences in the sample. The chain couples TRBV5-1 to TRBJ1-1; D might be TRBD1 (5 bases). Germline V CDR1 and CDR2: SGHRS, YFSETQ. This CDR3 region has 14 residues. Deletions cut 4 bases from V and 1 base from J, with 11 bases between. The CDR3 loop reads CASSPGTANTEAFF. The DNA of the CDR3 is TGCGCCAGCAGCCCGGGGACGGCGAACACTGAAGCTTTCTTT.

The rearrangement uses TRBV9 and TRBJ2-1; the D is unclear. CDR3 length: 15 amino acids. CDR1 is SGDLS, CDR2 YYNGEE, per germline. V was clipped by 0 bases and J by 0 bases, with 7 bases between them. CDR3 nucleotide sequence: TGTGCCAGCAGCGTAGAATCCAGCTCCTACAATGAGCAGTTCTTC. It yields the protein CASSVESSSYNEQFF.

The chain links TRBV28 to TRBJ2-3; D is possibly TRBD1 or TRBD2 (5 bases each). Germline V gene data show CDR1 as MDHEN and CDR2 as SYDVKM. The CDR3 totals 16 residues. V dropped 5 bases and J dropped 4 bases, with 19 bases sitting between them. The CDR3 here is CASSLGIEGLADTQYF. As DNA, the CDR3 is TGTGCCAGCAGTCTTGGAATAGAGGGGCTGGCAGATACGCAGTATTTT.

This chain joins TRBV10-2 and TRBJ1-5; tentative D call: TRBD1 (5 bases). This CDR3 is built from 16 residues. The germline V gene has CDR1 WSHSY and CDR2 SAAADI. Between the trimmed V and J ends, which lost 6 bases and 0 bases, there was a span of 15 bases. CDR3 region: CASSSGPPYSNQPQHF. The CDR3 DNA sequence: TGCGCCAGCAGCTCGGGACCGCCCTATAGCAATCAGCCCCAGCATTTT.

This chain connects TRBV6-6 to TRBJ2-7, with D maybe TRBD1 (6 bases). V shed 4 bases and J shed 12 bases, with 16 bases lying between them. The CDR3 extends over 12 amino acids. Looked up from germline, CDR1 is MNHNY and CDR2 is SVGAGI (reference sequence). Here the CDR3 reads CASSLSGQPLYF. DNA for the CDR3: TGTGCCAGCAGTTTGAGCGGACAGCCACTGTACTTC.

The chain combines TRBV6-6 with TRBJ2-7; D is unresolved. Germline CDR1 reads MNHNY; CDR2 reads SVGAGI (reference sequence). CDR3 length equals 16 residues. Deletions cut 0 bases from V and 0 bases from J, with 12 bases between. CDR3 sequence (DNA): TGTGCCAGCAGTTACTCGACCGGCGCGAACTCCTACGAGCAGTACTTC. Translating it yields CASSYSTGANSYEQYF.

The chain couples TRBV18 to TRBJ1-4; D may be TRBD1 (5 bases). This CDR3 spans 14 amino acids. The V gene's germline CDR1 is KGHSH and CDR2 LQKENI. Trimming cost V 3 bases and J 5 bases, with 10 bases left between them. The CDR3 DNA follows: TGTGCCAGCTCACCCCGGGACGGAAATGAAAAACTGTTTTTT. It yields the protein CASSPRDGNEKLFF.